This T cell receptor (beta chain) was documented in a study of blood T cell repertoires in COVID-19. As for the study in general: COVID-19 samples from acute and convalescent phases originated in the United States, Italy and Spain. T cells, B-cell-depleted T cells, or PBMCs supplied cDNA or gDNA.

Original data processing: Reference gene primer amplification gave nucleated cell count estimates. TCRdb's copy holds only in-frame clones and misses some; the assay was immunoSEQ multiplex PCR. V and J calls and clone size are as listed in that table; D and trimming were resolved from the DNA. The profile shows some 130,000 clones, approximately 80% of them singletons. V dropped 7 bases and J dropped 5; count of bases not matched to a gene: 8. Germline V gives CDR1 MDHEN, CDR2 SYDVKM. This CDR3 comprises 15 residues. This clone was detected only a few times. Sequenced: peripheral blood. This receptor was taken from a man aged 55-75 years who had recovered from COVID-19. This rearrangement joins TRBV28 to TRBJ2-5; the match to TRBD2 covers 12 bases. CDR3 region: CASMERLAGEETQYF. Written as DNA, the CDR3 is TGTGCCAGCATGGAGAGACTAGCGGGAGAGGAGACCCAGTACTTC.